These 12 T cell receptor beta chains came from one sample sequenced in a study of blood T cells in healthy people across ages. PCR was performed a second time for roughly 7 to 12 cycles using a sample-barcoded 5' primer and a J-beta primer mix. Using its own MiXCR run on the 5' RACE reads, TCRdb lists one record per CDR3 protein. The repertoire holds about 730,000 distinct CDR3 sequences, around 46% seen once, with 20% to 25% in the top ten. Sequencing was carried out using blood. Receptors were obtained from a woman aged 55-69 years in good health.

The rearrangement uses TRBV20-1 and TRBJ2-1, with TRBD2 as a possible D gene (5 bases). In germline, CDR1 is DFQATT, CDR2 SNEGSKA (reference sequence). Trimming shortened V by 3 bases and J by 0 bases, and 12 bases separated the two germline ends. This CDR3 has 15 amino acids. In nucleotides, the CDR3 is TGCAGTGCTAGTAAGCGGCAGAGCTCCTACAATGAGCAGTTCTTC. Its translation: CSASKRQSSYNEQFF.

CDR3 in amino acids: CASSSHPSGVDTQYF. DNA for the CDR3: TGTGCCAGCAGTTCCCACCCGTCAGGGGTAGATACGCAGTATTTT. This rearrangement joins TRBV27 to TRBJ2-3, with D possibly matching TRBD1 (6 bases). The CDR3 consists of 15 residues. V lost 4 bases to trimming and J lost 5 bases, with 16 bases between them. Germline values: CDR1 MNHEY, CDR2 SMNVEV (reference sequence).

V and J are TRBV24-1 and TRBJ2-3; the D is unclear. Trimming shortened V by 4 bases and J by 2 bases, and 6 bases separated the two germline ends. Germline CDR1 KGHDR, CDR2 SFDVKD. The CDR3 is made up of 13 amino acids. CDR3 region: CATSDPDTDTQYF. The CDR3 DNA reads as TGTGCCACCAGTGACCCGGACACAGATACGCAGTATTTT.

As concerns this clonotype: At one boundary the junction diverges from the germline segment, which might be a read error. CDR3 sequence (DNA): TGTGCCAGCAGCTCGACTTGGACCGAGGAGCTGTTTTTT. This encodes CASSSTWTEELFF. The chain carries TRBV7-2 and TRBJ2-2; D gene unclear. This CDR3 is built from 13 residues. The germline CDR1 and CDR2 sequences are SGHTA and FQGNSA.

The rearrangement links TRBV3-1 to TRBJ2-7; no definite D call. There are 12 residues in the CDR3. V gave up 2 bases and J gave up 3 bases, with 5 bases separating them. From germline, CDR1 is LGHDT and CDR2 YNNKEL (reference sequence). The DNA of the CDR3 is TGTGCCAGCAGCCAATTTAGCTACGAGCAGTACTTC. It is translated as CASSQFSYEQYF.

In the case of this clonotype: One junction end does not reproduce the germline sequence, and a read error may be involved. The chain carries TRBV29-1 and TRBJ2-7; D is perhaps TRBD2 (5 bases). CDR3 length: 14 amino acids. The germline CDR1 and CDR2 sequences are SQVTM and ANQGSEA. CDR3 loop: CGVEDPGVYNEQYF. DNA for the CDR3: TGCGGCGTTGAAGATCCCGGGGTGTACAATGAGCAGTACTTC.

The chain couples TRBV5-1 to TRBJ2-5, with 9 bases aligning to TRBD1. The closer fit of TRBJ2-7 to the DNA end suggests the J call may be wrong. This CDR3 spans 15 amino acids. The germline V gene encodes CDR1 SGHRS and CDR2 YFSETQ. CDR3 DNA sequence: TGCGCCAGCAGGTGGGGGGGACAGGGAGGCGACGAGCAGTACTTC. As protein: CASRWGGQGGDEQYF.

V gene TRBV28 combines with J gene TRBJ2-3; D gene uncertain. Germline V CDR1 and CDR2: MDHEN, SYDVKM. This CDR3 contains 14 residues. Trimming shortened V by 3 bases and J by 2 bases, and 9 bases separated the two germline ends. Here the CDR3 reads CASSFLSLTDTQYF. The CDR3 DNA reads as TGTGCCAGCAGTTTCTTATCTCTCACAGATACGCAGTATTTT. The full variable domain, in which reference TRBV28 and TRBJ2-3 provide the parts outside the CDR3, is DVKVTQSSRYLVKRTGEKVFLECVQDMDHENMFWYRQDPGLGLRLIYFSYDVKMKEKGDIPEGYSVSREKKERFSLILESASTNQTSMYLCASSFLSLTDTQYFGPGTRLTVL.

This chain connects TRBV6-5 to TRBJ2-3; no clear D gene. Per germline, CDR1 MNHEY and CDR2 SVGAGI. V lost 6 bases, J lost 4 bases, and 14 bases lay in between. This CDR3 is 14 amino acids long. The CDR3 DNA reads as TGTGCCAGCAGGGCCGCACACCTCGCAGATACGCAGTATTTT. Translated, it gives CASRAAHLADTQYF.

This clonotype was counted a few times. The gene calls are TRBV6-5 and TRBJ2-1; 9 bases line up with TRBD2. The CDR3 loop spans 13 amino acids. The V gene end was trimmed by 5 bases and the J gene end by 10 bases; junction bases not matched to a gene: 6. Germline loops: CDR1 MNHEY, CDR2 SVGAGI. The CDR3 bases are TGTGCCAGCAGTCCAGACCTAGCGGGGGAGCAGTTCTTC. It translates to CASSPDLAGEQFF.

The chain joins TRBV30 to TRBJ2-5; D gene uncertain. The DNA end favors TRBJ2-7, so the J call may be wrong. The CDR3 consists of 12 residues. CDR1 and CDR2 from the germline V gene are GTSNPN and SVGIG (reference sequence). CDR3 loop: CAWSPSGYEQYF. The CDR3 region has the DNA TGTGCCTGGAGCCCTTCGGGCTACGAGCAGTACTTC.

This clonotype was seen a handful of times. The chain uses TRBV5-5 and TRBJ1-4, with unresolved D. V was cut by 2 bases and J by 5 bases, with 7 bases left in between. Germline assignment: CDR1 SGHKS and CDR2 YYEKEE (reference sequence). The CDR3 extends over 13 amino acids. DNA of the CDR3: TGTGCCAGCAGCTTCTGGCAGAATGAAAAACTGTTTTTT. It codes for CASSFWQNEKLFF.